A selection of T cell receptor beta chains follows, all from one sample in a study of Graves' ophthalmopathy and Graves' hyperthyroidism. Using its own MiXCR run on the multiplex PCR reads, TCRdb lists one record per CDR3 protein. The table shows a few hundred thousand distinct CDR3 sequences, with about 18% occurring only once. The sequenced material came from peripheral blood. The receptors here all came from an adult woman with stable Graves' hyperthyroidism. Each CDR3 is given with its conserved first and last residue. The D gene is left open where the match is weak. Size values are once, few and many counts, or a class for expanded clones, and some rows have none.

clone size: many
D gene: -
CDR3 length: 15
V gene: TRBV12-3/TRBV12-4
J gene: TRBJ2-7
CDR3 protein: CASSFVQGAIYEQYF
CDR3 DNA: TGTGCCAGCAGTTTCGTCCAAGGGGCAATCTACGAGCAGTACTTC

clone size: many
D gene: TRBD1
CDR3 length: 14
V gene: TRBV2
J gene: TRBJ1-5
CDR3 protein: CASRGTGRNQPQHF
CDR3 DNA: TGTGCCAGCAGAGGGACAGGGCGCAATCAGCCCCAGCATTTT

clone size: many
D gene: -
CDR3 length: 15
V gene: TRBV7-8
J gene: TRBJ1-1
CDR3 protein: CASSLRDNKNTEAFF
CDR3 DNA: TGTGCCAGCAGCCTCCGGGACAACAAGAACACTGAAGCTTTCTTT

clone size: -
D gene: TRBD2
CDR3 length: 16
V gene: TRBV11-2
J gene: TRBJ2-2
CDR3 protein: CASSLNPGGSGGELFF
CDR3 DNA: TGTGCCAGCAGCTTAAATCCGGGAGGGTCCGGCGGGGAGCTGTTTTTT

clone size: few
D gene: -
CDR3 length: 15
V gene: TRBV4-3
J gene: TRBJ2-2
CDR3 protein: CASSPSQGSTGELFF
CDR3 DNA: TGCGCCAGCAGCCCCTCCCAGGGTAGCACCGGGGAGCTGTTTTTT

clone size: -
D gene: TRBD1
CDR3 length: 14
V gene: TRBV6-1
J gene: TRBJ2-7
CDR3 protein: CASSVRGQSYEQYF
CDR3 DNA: TGTGCCAGCAGTGTTAGGGGACAGTCCTACGAGCAGTACTTC

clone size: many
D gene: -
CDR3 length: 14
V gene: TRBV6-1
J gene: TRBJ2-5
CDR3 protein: CASSERIKGETQYF
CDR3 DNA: TGTGCCAGCAGTGAAAGGATAAAGGGGGAGACCCAGTACTTC

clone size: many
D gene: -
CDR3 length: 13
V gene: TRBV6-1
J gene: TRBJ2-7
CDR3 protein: CASRTRAPGGKYF
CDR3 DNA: TGTGCCAGCAGAACCAGGGCCCCCGGGGGCAAATACTTC

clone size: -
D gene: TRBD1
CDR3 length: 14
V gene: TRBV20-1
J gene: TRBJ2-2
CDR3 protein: CSALQGVGTGELFF
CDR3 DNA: TGCAGTGCTCTACAGGGGGTAGGGACCGGGGAGCTGTTTTTT

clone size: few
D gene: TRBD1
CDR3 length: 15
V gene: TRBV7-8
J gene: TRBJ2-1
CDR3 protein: CASSSDRFLSNEQFF
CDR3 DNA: TGTGCCAGCAGCTCGGACAGGTTTTTATCAAATGAGCAGTTCTTC

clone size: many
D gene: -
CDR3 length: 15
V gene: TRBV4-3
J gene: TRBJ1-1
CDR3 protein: CASSQVWVGDGEAFF
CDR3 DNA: TGCGCCAGCAGCCAAGTGTGGGTGGGGGACGGTGAAGCTTTCTTT

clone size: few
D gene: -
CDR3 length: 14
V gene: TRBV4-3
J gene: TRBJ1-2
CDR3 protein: CASSQGTANYGYTF
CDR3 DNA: TGCGCCAGCAGCCAAGGGACAGCTAACTATGGCTACACCTTC

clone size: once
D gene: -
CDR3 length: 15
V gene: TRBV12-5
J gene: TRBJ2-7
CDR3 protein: CASVPTRQEFYEQYF
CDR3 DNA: TGTGCTAGTGTCCCCACCCGACAGGAATTTTACGAGCAGTACTTC

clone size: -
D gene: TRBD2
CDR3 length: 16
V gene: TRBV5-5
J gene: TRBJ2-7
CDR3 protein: CASSLAGPSGFYEQYF
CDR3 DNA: TGTGCCAGCAGCTTGGCTGGGCCTAGCGGATTCTACGAGCAGTACTTC

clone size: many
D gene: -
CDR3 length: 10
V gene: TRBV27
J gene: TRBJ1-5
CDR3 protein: CASTHGSQHF
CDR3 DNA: TGTGCCAGCACGCACGGTTCCCAGCATTTT

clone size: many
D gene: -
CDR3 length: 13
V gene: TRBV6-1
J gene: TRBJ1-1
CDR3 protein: CASSEYLNTEAFF
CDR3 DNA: TGTGCCAGCAGTGAATATCTGAACACTGAAGCTTTCTTT

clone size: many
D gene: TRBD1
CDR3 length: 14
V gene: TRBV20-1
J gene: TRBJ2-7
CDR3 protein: CSARSGTGKREQYF
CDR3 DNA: TGCAGTGCTAGATCCGGGACAGGGAAACGCGAGCAGTACTTC

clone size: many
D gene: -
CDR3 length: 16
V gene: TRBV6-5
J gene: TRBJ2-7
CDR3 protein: CASSYSSTGNIYEQYF
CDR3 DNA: TGTGCCAGCAGTTACTCATCTACAGGGAACATCTACGAGCAGTACTTC

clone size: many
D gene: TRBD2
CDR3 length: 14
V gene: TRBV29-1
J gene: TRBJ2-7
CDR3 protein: CSVTTSGSSYEQYF
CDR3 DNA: TGCAGCGTTACCACTAGCGGGAGCTCCTACGAGCAGTACTTC

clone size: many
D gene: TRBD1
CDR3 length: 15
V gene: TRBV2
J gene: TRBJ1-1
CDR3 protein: CASSRTGLLNTEAFF
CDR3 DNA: TGTGCCAGCAGCAGGACAGGACTCCTGAACACTGAAGCTTTCTTT

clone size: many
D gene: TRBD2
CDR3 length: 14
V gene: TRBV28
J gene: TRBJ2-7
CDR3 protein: CASSLFSSGRGGYF
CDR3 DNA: TGTGCCAGCAGTTTATTTTCTAGCGGCCGTGGTGGGTACTTC

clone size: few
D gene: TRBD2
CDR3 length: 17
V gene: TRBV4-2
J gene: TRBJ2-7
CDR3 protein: CASSQGPGLADSYEQYF
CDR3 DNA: TGTGCCAGCAGCCAAGGCCCGGGACTAGCGGATTCCTACGAGCAGTACTTC

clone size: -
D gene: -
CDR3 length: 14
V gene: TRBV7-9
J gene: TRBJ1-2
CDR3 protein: CASDPTLSEDGYTF
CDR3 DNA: TGTGCCAGCGATCCGACCCTTAGTGAGGATGGCTACACCTTC

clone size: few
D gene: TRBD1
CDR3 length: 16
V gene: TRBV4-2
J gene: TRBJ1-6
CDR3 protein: CASSQDSGTANSPLHF
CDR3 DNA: TGTGCCAGCAGCCAAGATTCCGGGACAGCTAATTCACCCCTCCACTTT

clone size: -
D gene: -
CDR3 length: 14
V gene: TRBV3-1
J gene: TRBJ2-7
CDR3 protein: CASSQSGPAYEQYF
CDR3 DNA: TGTGCCAGCAGCCAATCAGGCCCTGCCTACGAGCAGTACTTC

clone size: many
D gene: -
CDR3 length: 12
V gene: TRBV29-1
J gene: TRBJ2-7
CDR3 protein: CSVEDRAYEQYF
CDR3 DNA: TGCAGCGTTGAAGACAGGGCCTACGAGCAGTACTTC

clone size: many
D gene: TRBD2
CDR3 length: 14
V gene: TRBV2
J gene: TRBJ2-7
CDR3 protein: CASSALAGGQEQYF
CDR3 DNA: TGTGCCAGCAGTGCCTTAGCGGGAGGGCAAGAGCAGTACTTC

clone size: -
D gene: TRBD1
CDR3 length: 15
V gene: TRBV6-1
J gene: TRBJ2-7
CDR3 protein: CASSEPGRGHEEQYF
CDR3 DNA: TGTGCCAGCAGTGAACCGGGCAGGGGGCATGAGGAGCAGTACTTC

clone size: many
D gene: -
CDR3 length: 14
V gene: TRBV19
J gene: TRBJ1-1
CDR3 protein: CASSIVGGSTEAFF
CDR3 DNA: TGTGCCAGTAGTATAGTGGGCGGGAGCACTGAAGCTTTCTTT

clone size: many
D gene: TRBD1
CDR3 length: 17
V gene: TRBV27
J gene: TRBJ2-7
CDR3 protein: CASSSGPNRGVTYEQYF
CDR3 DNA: TGTGCCAGCAGTTCTGGTCCGAACAGGGGGGTCACCTACGAGCAGTACTTC

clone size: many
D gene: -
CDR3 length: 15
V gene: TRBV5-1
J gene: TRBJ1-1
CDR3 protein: CASARGGSSNTEAFF
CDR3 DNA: TGCGCCAGCGCCCGCGGGGGCAGCTCAAACACTGAAGCTTTCTTT

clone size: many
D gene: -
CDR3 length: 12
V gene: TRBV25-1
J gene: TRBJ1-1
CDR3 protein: CASSEWSKAAFF
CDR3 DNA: TGTGCCAGCAGTGAATGGTCCAAGGCAGCTTTCTTT

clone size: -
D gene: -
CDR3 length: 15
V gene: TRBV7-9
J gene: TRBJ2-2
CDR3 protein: CASSLPGRGTGELFF
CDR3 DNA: TGTGCCAGCAGCTTACCGGGCCGGGGGACCGGGGAGCTGTTTTTT

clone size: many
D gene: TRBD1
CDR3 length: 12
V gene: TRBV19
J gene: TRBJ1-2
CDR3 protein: CASSIQGVGYTF
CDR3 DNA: TGTGCCAGTAGTATCCAGGGGGTCGGCTACACCTTC

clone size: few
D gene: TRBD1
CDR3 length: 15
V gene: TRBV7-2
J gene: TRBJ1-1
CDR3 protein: CASSLLGGRTTEAFF
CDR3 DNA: TGTGCCAGCAGCTTACTAGGGGGCCGAACCACTGAAGCTTTCTTT

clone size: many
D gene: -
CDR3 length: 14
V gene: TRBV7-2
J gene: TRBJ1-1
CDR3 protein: CASSLYAMNTEAFF
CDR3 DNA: TGTGCCAGCAGCTTATACGCCATGAACACTGAAGCTTTCTTT

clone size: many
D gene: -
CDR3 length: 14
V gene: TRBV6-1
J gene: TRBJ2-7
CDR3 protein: CASSQTGLPYEQYF
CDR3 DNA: TGTGCCAGCAGCCAGACGGGTCTTCCCTACGAGCAGTACTTC

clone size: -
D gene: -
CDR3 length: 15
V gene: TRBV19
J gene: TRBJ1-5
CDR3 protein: CASSIGGRGNQPQHF
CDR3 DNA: TGTGCCAGTAGTATAGGGGGACGGGGCAATCAGCCCCAGCATTTT

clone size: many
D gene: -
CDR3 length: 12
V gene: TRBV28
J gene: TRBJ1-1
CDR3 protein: CASSWGRTEAFF
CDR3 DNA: TGTGCCAGCAGTTGGGGGAGGACTGAAGCTTTCTTT

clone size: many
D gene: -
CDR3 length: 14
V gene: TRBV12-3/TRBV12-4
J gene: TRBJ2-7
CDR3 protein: CASSISVPPYEQYF
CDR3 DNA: TGTGCCAGCAGTATATCGGTCCCCCCCTACGAGCAGTACTTC

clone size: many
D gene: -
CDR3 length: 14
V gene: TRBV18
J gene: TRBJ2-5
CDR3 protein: CASSVRSYQETQYF
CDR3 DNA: TGTGCCAGCTCAGTGCGGAGTTATCAAGAGACCCAGTACTTC

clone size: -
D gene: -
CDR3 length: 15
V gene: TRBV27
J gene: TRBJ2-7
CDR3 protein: CASAESWEKSYEQYF
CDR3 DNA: TGTGCCAGCGCGGAGTCGTGGGAAAAGAGCTACGAGCAGTACTTC

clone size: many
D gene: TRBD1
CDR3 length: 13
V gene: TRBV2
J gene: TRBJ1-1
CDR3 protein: CASAGTVNTEAFF
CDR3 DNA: TGTGCCAGCGCCGGGACAGTAAACACTGAAGCTTTCTTT